This TCR beta chain originates from a study of T cell responses to AZD1222 COVID-19 vaccine (dated by TCRdb to about 2021). With respect to the entire study: TCR sequencing covered more than 230 trial participants: nearly 210 given two doses of AZD1222 and 26 given two doses of MenACWY control vaccine. Trial participants were enrolled by age into 18-55, 56-69 and 70-plus year subgroups, with about 150, 27 and 61 TCR-sequenced participants respectively. What the authors observed across the whole study: In the small 56-69-year group, the increase in depth fell short of significance, most likely because of low power. Only a handful of AZD1222 recipients were SARS-CoV-2 seropositive at baseline, limiting conclusions about previously exposed vaccinees. The whole spike protein was spanned by vaccine-associated CD4 TCRs, and dominant responses were seen in regions 160-218 and 743-854. Participants were mostly white British, with more females than males. The authors suggested clonal diversity may have been underestimated. Because no samples from the day 14 peak response were available, repertoires could be characterized only after the peak T cell response. Reportedly, almost half of the unique spike-specific TCRs recognized epitopes lying outside the regions that are mutated in the B.1.351 and B.1.1.7 variants. Spike-specific TCR breadth and depth rose significantly after two AZD1222 doses compared with day 0 and with MenACWY recipients.

In regard to this clone: No cognate antigen has been identified for it. Base qualities are not at hand, and no much larger clone is one base apart.

The CDR3 regions of human TCRbeta chains were subjected to immunosequencing. The source study handled its data this way. Repertoire TCRs were checked for matches against a reference library of SARS-CoV-2-specific TCRs that had been generated using the MIRA antigen-specificity platform. Breadth meant the fraction of unique TCRs that were SARS-CoV-2-associated, whereas depth meant the fraction of total T cells that were SARS-CoV-2-associated. Using the MIRA data, each spike-specific TCR was mapped to the spike region that the TCR reacts to and placed in a CD4 or CD8 class. Log10-transformed breadth and depth values were compared by one-way ANOVA with Sidak's multiple comparisons tests. TCRdb took over this immuneACCESS table, retaining in-frame rearrangements with V and J assigned. Such tables are incomplete; in checked studies, under half of the missing clones stem from an unresolved V gene, and the remainder is unexplained. Clonal size and the V and J genes are those of that table, whereas D and trimming came from the DNA. The sample table records around 200,000 clones; around nine tenths of these occur just once. The top ten clonotypes cover about 24% of the sample.

Explained via the paper, the time point label denotes: about 28 days (+/-7) after the second vaccine dose. AZD1222 recipients with second doses at about 4 weeks or about 12 weeks were pooled, because spike-specific TCR depth and breadth did not differ between schedules. Vaccinee samples were obtained from the UK trials COV001 and COV002, which included a single-blind randomized controlled phase 2/3 trial of AZD1222 (ChAdOx1 nCoV-19) in healthy adults. Trial participant PBMC samples were collected at day 0 and day 28 after the second dose for TCRbeta chain sequencing. Inclusive of the bounding cysteine and phenylalanine, the CDR3 is 13 residues long. Only CDR3 DNA is held: 39 bases, read in frame from base 1. Cut back by 5 bases and 3 bases, the V and J ends lie 10 bases apart. CDR1 and CDR2, looked up from the germline V gene, are SGHVS and FQNEAQ.

Here the sequenced sample was peripheral blood, taken 28 days after the second AZD1222 dose. The chain joins TRBV7-8 to TRBJ1-1, with the D gene too uncertain to name. The receptor comes from an adult who received the AZD1222 COVID-19 vaccine. The DNA sequence reads TGTGCCAGCAGCCTAGACCAGGACACTGAAGCTTTCTTT. Its protein is CASSLDQDTEAFF.